Each of the 23 T cell receptor beta chains below was sequenced from the same sample in a study of T-cell memory formation after mild COVID-19. TCRdb reanalysed the 5' RACE reads using MiXCR and keeps one entry per CDR3 protein. This repertoire shows tens of thousands of distinct CDR3 sequences, about 13% found once; its top ten account for approximately 26%. Source material: PBMCs or a T cell subset sorted from them (not recorded which). Every receptor here comes from an adult woman who had mild COVID-19 (a few samples of this study predate the infection). Cell type and time point are not known.

This chain uses TRBV5-6 with TRBJ2-7, with TRBD1 identical over 8 bases. From germline, CDR1 is SGHDT and CDR2 YYEEEE. The junction had 8 bases not matched to a gene; V was cut back by 4 bases and J by 2 bases. The CDR3 runs to 15 residues. This CDR3 reads CASSPRTGLTYEQYF. In DNA, the CDR3 is TGTGCCAGCAGCCCCCGGACAGGGCTGACCTACGAGCAGTACTTC.

The CDR3 DNA reads TGTGCCAGCAGCCGAGGGGAGGGACAACCGAACACCGGGGAGCTGTTTTTT. Residues: CASSRGEGQPNTGELFF. The rearrangement uses TRBV7-6 and TRBJ2-2; TRBD2 might be the D (7 bases). V dropped 5 bases and J dropped 0 bases, with 16 bases sitting between them. The CDR3 totals 17 residues. Germline CDR1 SGHVS, CDR2 FNYEAQ.

This rearrangement joins TRBV4-2 to TRBJ2-1; 9 nucleotides line up with TRBD2. Trimming cost V 1 base and J 4 bases; bases outside gene matches: 2. Per germline, CDR1 LGHNA and CDR2 YNFKEQ. The CDR3 covers 15 residues. The DNA of the CDR3 is TGTGCCAGCAGCCAAGTGCGGGAGGGTTACAATGAGCAGTTCTTC. Protein: CASSQVREGYNEQFF.

This clonotype was seen repeatedly, ten times or more. The chain carries TRBV5-1 and TRBJ2-1, with D possibly matching TRBD2 (6 bases). The CDR3 runs to 15 residues. CDR1 SGHRS and CDR2 YFSETQ come from the germline V gene. Deletions cut 0 bases from V and 7 bases from J, with 14 bases between. CDR3 sequence (DNA): TGCGCCAGCAGCTTGGCCCGATCTGGGGGGAATGAGCAGTTCTTC. It translates to CASSLARSGGNEQFF. Full variable domain (rest looked up from reference TRBV5-1 and TRBJ2-1): KAGVTQTPRYLIKTRGQQVTLSCSPISGHRSVSWYQQTPGQGLQFLFEYFSETQRNKGNFPGRFSGRQFSNSRSEMNVSTLELGDSALYLCASSLARSGGNEQFFGPGTRLTVL.

This chain links TRBV9 with TRBJ2-7, with D possibly matching TRBD1 (5 bases). The germline V gene encodes CDR1 SGDLS and CDR2 YYNGEE. The CDR3 runs to 16 residues. V lost 2 bases, J lost 3 bases, and 18 bases lay in between. Here the CDR3 DNA reads TGTGCCAGCAGCGTTCGCCCGACAGATCTTCGCTACGAGCAGTACTTC. It translates to CASSVRPTDLRYEQYF.

There are a few counts of this clonotype. This chain links TRBV28 with TRBJ2-2; D assignment may be TRBD1 or TRBD2 (5 bases each). CDR3 length: 14 amino acids. The ends were cut back, 5 bases at V and 4 bases at J, with 11 bases in the middle. Per the germline V gene, CDR1 is MDHEN and CDR2 is SYDVKM. The CDR3: CASSPGTVTGELFF. The CDR3 DNA reads TGTGCCAGCAGTCCAGGGACCGTCACCGGGGAGCTGTTTTTT.

The gene calls are TRBV10-3 and TRBJ2-2, with D maybe TRBD1 (6 bases). Trimming removed 2 bases at V and 0 bases at J, with 10 bases between. CDR1 is ENHRY, CDR2 SYGVKD, per germline. This CDR3 has 16 amino acids. The CDR3 DNA follows: TGTGCCATCAGTGAGAATGACAGGTCGAACACCGGGGAGCTGTTTTTT. Translation gives CAISENDRSNTGELFF.

This clonotype was detected only a few times. The chain employs TRBV29-1 and TRBJ2-7; 8 bases map to TRBD1. The V and J ends lost 3 bases and 5 bases, in that order; junction bases with no gene match: 6. From germline, CDR1 is SQVTM and CDR2 ANQGSEA. The CDR3 sequence is 13 residues long. The CDR3, as DNA: TGCAGCGTTGACCCCGGGACAGGTGACGAGCAGTACTTC. Amino acid sequence: CSVDPGTGDEQYF.

The genes are TRBV20-1 and TRBJ2-5; weak D call: TRBD2 (6 bases). The V end lost 3 bases, the J end lost 2 bases, and 10 bases lay between the germline ends. CDR3 length: 13 amino acids. CDR1 is DFQATT, CDR2 SNEGSKA, per germline (reference sequence). The CDR3 DNA reads TGCAGTGCTAGGATAGCGGCGCAAGAGACCCAGTACTTC. Translated: CSARIAAQETQYF.

This chain uses TRBV11-1 with TRBJ2-7; maybe TRBD1 (6 bases). The CDR3 runs 15 residues. CDR1 and CDR2 from the germline V gene are SGHAT and FQDESV (reference sequence). Trimming took off 5 bases at V and 6 bases at J, with 20 bases between the two ends. The CDR3 DNA follows: TGTGCCAGCAGCGACCTGACTGGGGGCCGGCTCGAGCAGTACTTC. Its translation is CASSDLTGGRLEQYF.

A few counts support this clonotype. V and J are TRBV24-1 and TRBJ2-3; TRBD2 agrees at 8 bases. Losses at the gene ends were 5 bases for V and 2 bases for J; bases not matched to a gene: 8. CDR3 length equals 16 residues. Per the germline V gene, CDR1 is KGHDR and CDR2 is SFDVKD. CDR3: CATSAEAGAVTDTQYF. CDR3 nucleotide sequence: TGTGCCACCAGTGCCGAAGCGGGGGCCGTCACAGATACGCAGTATTTT.

This clonotype was seen at least ten times. This chain joins TRBV7-3 and TRBJ2-3; possibly TRBD2 for D (6 bases). The germline V and J ends were trimmed by 1 base and 3 bases, with 8 bases remaining between them. Germline V gene lookup returns CDR1 SGHTA and CDR2 FQGTGA. This CDR3 is built from 14 residues. The DNA of the CDR3 is TGTGCCAGCAGCTTAAGGGGGGAAACAGATACGCAGTATTTT. This translates into CASSLRGETDTQYF.

This clonotype was counted a few times. The rearrangement uses TRBV7-9 and TRBJ2-1; perhaps TRBD2 as D (6 bases). With 4 bases removed from V and 0 bases from J, the gap between germline ends came to 19 bases. The CDR3 is made up of 18 amino acids. Per the germline V gene, CDR1 is SEHNR and CDR2 is FQNEAQ (reference sequence). CDR3 DNA sequence: TGTGCCAGCAGCTCCTCTACGGGACTCCAGAGCTCCTACAATGAGCAGTTCTTC. It codes for CASSSSTGLQSSYNEQFF.

The CDR3 is CASSYSSRQMNTEAFF. The CDR3 coding sequence is TGTGCCAGCAGTTACTCGAGTAGACAGATGAACACTGAAGCTTTCTTT. The chain has TRBV6-2 or TRBV6-3 and TRBJ1-1; weak D call: TRBD1 (5 bases). V was shortened by 0 bases and J by 0 bases, with 11 bases between the two germline ends. CDR1 MNHEY and CDR2 SVGEGT come from the germline V gene. This CDR3 contains 16 residues.

This clonotype has a handful of counts. The chain joins TRBV19 to TRBJ2-2; 8 bases are a match to TRBD2. Per the germline V gene, CDR1 is LNHDA and CDR2 is SQIVND (reference sequence). V lost 5 bases, J lost 0 bases, and 2 bases stayed unmatched. This CDR3 is 15 amino acids long. Written as DNA, the CDR3 is TGTGCCAGTAGTCTTAGCGGGGCGAACACCGGGGAGCTGTTTTTT. Its protein is CASSLSGANTGELFF. The full variable domain, completed using reference TRBV19 and TRBJ2-2, is DGGITQSPKYLFRKEGQNVTLSCEQNLNHDAMYWYRQDPGQGLRLIYYSQIVNDFQKGDIAEGYSVSREKKESFPLTVTSAQKNPTAFYLCASSLSGANTGELFFGEGSRLTVL.

In this sample, this clonotype turned up a few times. The CDR3 bases are TGTGCCAGCAGCGGTAGCGGGTTACACTACAATGAGCAGTTCTTC. Translated: CASSGSGLHYNEQFF. The J gene is TRBJ2-1, the V gene TRBV11-2; 7 bases are a match to TRBD2. Trimming at V came to 5 bases and at J to 3 bases, leaving 7 bases not matched to a gene. The CDR3 runs 15 residues. Germline values: CDR1 SGHAT, CDR2 FQNNGV.

The chain recombines TRBV5-4 with TRBJ2-7; no clear D gene. With 2 bases removed from V and 6 bases from J, the gap between germline ends came to 15 bases. This CDR3 spans 14 amino acids. CDR1 and CDR2 from the germline V gene are SGHNT and YYREEE (reference sequence). CDR3 nucleotides: TGTGCCAGCAGCTTCTCTTCGCCGTCGGGCGAGCAGTACTTC. Its protein product is CASSFSSPSGEQYF. Full variable domain (missing parts from reference TRBV5-4 and TRBJ2-7): ETGVTQSPTHLIKTRGQQVTLRCSSQSGHNTVSWYQQALGQGPQFIFQYYREEENGRGNFPPRFSGLQFPNYSSELNVNALELDDSALYLCASSFSSPSGEQYFGPGTRLTVT.

V is TRBV9 and J is TRBJ2-3, with TRBD2 identical over 9 bases. Germline V gives CDR1 SGDLS, CDR2 YYNGEE. CDR3 length: 16 amino acids. The J segment lost 2 bases and the V segment lost 3 bases, leaving 7 bases of the junction unmatched. CDR3 bases: TGTGCCAGCAGCGCCGAGCTAGCGGGACTCACAGATACGCAGTATTTT. It yields the protein CASSAELAGLTDTQYF.

This clonotype showed up just a few times. CDR3 sequence: CASSSGKEAYEQYF. The CDR3 DNA follows: TGTGCCAGCAGCTCAGGGAAGGAGGCCTACGAGCAGTACTTC. V gene TRBV7-9 combines with J gene TRBJ2-7, with D perhaps matching TRBD1 or TRBD2 (5 bases each). CDR3 length: 14 amino acids. Germline loops: CDR1 SEHNR, CDR2 FQNEAQ (reference sequence). Trimming removed 4 bases from V and 2 bases from J, with 12 bases in between.

This chain uses TRBV12-3 or TRBV12-4 with TRBJ1-2; 9 nucleotides align to TRBD1. The CDR3 extends over 13 amino acids. V trimming: 6 bases; J trimming: 8 bases; junction bases outside the gene matches: 7. The chain's CDR3 is CASSPGQGVGYTF. CDR3 sequence (DNA): TGTGCCAGCAGCCCGGGACAGGGAGTAGGCTACACCTTC.

This clonotype was found a few times. CDR3 region: CASNNRILNTGELFF. CDR3 nucleotides: TGTGCCAGCAACAACAGGATCTTGAACACCGGGGAGCTGTTTTTT. The J gene is TRBJ2-2, the V gene TRBV6-2 or TRBV6-3; a weak D match, TRBD1 (5 bases). Germline CDR1 is MNHEY and CDR2 is SVGEGT. The CDR3 runs 15 residues. V dropped 7 bases and J dropped 1 base, with 13 bases sitting between them.

CDR3 protein: CASSLAGGARDTQYF. The CDR3 DNA sequence: TGTGCCAGCAGCTTAGCGGGGGGGGCAAGGGATACGCAGTATTTT. The chain employs TRBV7-6 and TRBJ2-3, with a possible D match to TRBD2 (7 bases). This CDR3 has 15 amino acids. V was cut by 0 bases and J by 6 bases, with 13 bases left in between. The germline gives CDR1 SGHVS, CDR2 FNYEAQ.

There are a few counts of this clonotype. V usage is TRBV2 and J usage is TRBJ2-1; the D is unclear. Germline V lookup: CDR1 SNHLY, CDR2 FYNNEI. The CDR3 totals 13 residues. Deletions cut 3 bases from V and 5 bases from J, with 8 bases between. Here the CDR3 DNA reads TGTGCCAGCAGTGATAGGCTAGACAATGAGCAGTTCTTC. This codes for CASSDRLDNEQFF.